The entry below gives a single T cell receptor beta chain sequence along with its context. Its antigen is as yet unknown. The sample contains more than one DNA sequence encoding this CDR3. With 0 bases removed from V and 3 bases from J, the gap between germline ends came to 8 bases. CDR3 length equals 14 residues. Germline CDR1 SGHTA, CDR2 FQGNSA. This sample is drawn from a study of shared clonotypes between healthy human individuals. Study-level findings and limits: Only blood was sampled, and tissue TCR repertoires likely differ from blood ones. Generation probabilities of non-shared clonotypes were lower (relative to those shared by all four donors). The sharing of 4.5% to 5.5% of naive CD4 clonotypes was seen across a handful of donors.

Each PCR replicate from the sorted subsets contained 150 to 200 ng DNA, which is around 30,000 T cell genomes. The assay was immunoSEQ multiplex PCR, and TCRdb's table has in-frame clones only and misses some. Of millions of clones listed, approximately 93% were seen once; the top ten hold under 0.45%. The chain carries TRBV7-2 and TRBJ1-1; D is uncertain. Sequenced input: naive CD4+ T cells from PBMCs. The subset denotes: CD45RA+ positively selected. This clonotype was sampled from a man younger than 35 in good health. Some clones in this sample may be carry-over from other donors' samples. The chain's CDR3 is CASSLAPGYTEAFF. DNA for the CDR3: TGTGCCAGCAGCTTAGCGCCCGGGTACACTGAAGCTTTCTTT. Based on the CDR3 plus reference TRBV7-2 and TRBJ1-1, the full variable domain is GAGVSQSPSNKVTEKGKDVELRCDPISGHTALYWYRQSLGQGLEFLIYFQGNSAPDKSGLPSDRFSAERTGGSVSTLTIQRTQQEDSAVYLCASSLAPGYTEAFFGQGTRLTVV.